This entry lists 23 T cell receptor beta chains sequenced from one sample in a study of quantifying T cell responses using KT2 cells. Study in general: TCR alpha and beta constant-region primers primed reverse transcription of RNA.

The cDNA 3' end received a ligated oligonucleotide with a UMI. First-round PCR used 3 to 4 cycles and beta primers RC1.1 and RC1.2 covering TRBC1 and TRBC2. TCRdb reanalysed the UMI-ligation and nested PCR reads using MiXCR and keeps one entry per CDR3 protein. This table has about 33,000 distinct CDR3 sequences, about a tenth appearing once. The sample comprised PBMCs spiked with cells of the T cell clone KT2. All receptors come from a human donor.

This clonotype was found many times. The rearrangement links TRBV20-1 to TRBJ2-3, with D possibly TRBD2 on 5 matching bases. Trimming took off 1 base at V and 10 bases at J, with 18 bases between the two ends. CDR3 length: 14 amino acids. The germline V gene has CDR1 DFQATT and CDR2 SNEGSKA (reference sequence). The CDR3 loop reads CSARAASGTSPQYF. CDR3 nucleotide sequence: TGCAGTGCTAGAGCCGCTTCGGGTACTAGTCCGCAGTATTTT.

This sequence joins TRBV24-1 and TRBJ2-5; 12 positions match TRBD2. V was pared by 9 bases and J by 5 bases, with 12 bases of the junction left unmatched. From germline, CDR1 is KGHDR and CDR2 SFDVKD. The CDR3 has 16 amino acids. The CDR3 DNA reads TGTGCCACCTCTAGCGGGAGGGCCCTCGAACCTGAGACCCAGTACTTC. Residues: CATSSGRALEPETQYF.

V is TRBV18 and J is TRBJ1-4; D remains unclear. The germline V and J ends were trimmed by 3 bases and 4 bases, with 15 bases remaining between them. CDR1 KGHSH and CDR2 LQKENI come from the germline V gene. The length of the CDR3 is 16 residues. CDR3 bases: TGTGCCAGCTCACCTTACCAGACGGGCCTTAATGAAAAACTGTTTTTT. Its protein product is CASSPYQTGLNEKLFF.

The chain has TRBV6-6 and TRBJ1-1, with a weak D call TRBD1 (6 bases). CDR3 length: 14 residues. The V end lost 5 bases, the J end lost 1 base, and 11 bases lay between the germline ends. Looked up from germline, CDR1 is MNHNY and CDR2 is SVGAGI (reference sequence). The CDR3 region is CASSAGGANTEAFF. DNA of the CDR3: TGTGCCAGCAGTGCTGGGGGGGCGAACACTGAAGCTTTCTTT.

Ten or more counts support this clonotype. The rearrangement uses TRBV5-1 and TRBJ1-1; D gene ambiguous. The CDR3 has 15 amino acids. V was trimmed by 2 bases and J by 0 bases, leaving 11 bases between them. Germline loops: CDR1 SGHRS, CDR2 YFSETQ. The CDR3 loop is CASSLSAAMNTEAFF. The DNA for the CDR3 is TGCGCCAGCAGCTTAAGTGCGGCCATGAACACTGAAGCTTTCTTT.

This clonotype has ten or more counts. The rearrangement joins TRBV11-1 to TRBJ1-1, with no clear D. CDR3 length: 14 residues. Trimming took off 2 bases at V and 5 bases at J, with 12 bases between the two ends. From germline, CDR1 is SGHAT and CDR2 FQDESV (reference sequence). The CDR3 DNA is TGTGCCAGCAGCTTACGAGGGTTTGGGACTGAAGCTTTCTTT. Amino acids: CASSLRGFGTEAFF. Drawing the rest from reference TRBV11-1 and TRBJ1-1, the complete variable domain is EAEVAQSPRYKITEKSQAVAFWCDPISGHATLYWYRQILGQGPELLVQFQDESVVDDSQLPKDRFSAERLKGVDSTLKIQPAELGDSAMYLCASSLRGFGTEAFFGQGTRLTVV.

The CDR3 DNA follows: TGTGCCAGCAGCCCCCAGGGACAGTCGGTCACTGAAGCTTTCTTT. Amino acids: CASSPQGQSVTEAFF. The chain recombines TRBV7-3 with TRBJ1-1; 7 bases are a match to TRBD1. Per germline, CDR1 SGHTA and CDR2 FQGTGA. V trimming: 5 bases; J trimming: 4 bases; junction bases outside the gene matches: 10. The CDR3 has 15 residues.

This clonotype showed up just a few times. The CDR3 coding sequence is TGTGCCAGCAGATATGACAGTCAACAAGAGCAGTACTTC. Translated, it gives CASRYDSQQEQYF. The chain joins TRBV6-2 or TRBV6-3 to TRBJ2-7, with D possibly being TRBD1 (5 bases). Germline assignment: CDR1 MNHEY and CDR2 SVGEGT. This CDR3 is built from 13 residues. The V end was cut by 6 bases, the J end by 7 bases, with 16 bases between.

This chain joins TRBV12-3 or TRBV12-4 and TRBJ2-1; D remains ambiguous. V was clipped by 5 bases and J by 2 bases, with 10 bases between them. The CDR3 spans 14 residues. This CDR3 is CASSALVTYNEQFF. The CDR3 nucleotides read TGTGCCAGCAGTGCTCTGGTTACCTACAATGAGCAGTTCTTC.

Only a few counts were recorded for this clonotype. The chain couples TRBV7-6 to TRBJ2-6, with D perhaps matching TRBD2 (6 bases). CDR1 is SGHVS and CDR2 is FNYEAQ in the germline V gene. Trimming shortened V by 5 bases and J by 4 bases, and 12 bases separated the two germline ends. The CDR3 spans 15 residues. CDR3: CASSMGGSGANVLTF. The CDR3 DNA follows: TGTGCCAGCAGCATGGGGGGATCCGGGGCCAACGTCCTGACTTTC.

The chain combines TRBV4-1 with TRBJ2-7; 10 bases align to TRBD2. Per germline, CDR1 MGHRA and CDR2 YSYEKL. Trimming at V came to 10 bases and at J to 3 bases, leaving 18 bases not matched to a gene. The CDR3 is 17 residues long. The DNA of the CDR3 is TGCGCCAACATCCCCACCCTGCTAGCGGGGGTCCTCTACGAGCAGTACTTC. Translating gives CANIPTLLAGVLYEQYF.

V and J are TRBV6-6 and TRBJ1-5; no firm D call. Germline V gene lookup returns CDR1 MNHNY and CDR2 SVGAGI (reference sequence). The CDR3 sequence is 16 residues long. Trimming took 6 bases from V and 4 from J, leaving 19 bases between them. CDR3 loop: CASSHYAEGTNQPQHF. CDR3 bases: TGTGCCAGCAGCCATTATGCGGAGGGAACGAATCAGCCCCAGCATTTT.

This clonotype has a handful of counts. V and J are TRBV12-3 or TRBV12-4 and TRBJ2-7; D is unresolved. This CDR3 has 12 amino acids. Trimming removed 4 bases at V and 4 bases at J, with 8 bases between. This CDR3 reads CASSSSGYEQYF. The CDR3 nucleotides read TGTGCCAGCAGTTCCTCGGGTTACGAGCAGTACTTC.

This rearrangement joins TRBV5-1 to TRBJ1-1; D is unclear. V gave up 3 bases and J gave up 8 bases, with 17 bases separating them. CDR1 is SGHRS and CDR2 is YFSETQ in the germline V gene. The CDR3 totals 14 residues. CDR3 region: CASSSLQVGEEAFF. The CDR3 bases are TGCGCCAGCAGCTCGCTGCAGGTTGGGGAAGAAGCTTTCTTT.

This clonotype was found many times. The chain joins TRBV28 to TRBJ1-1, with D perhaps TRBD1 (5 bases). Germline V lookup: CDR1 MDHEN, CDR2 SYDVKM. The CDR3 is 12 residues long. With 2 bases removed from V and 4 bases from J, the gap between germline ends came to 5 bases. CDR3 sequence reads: CASSLGATEAFF. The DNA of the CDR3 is TGTGCCAGCAGTTTAGGGGCCACTGAAGCTTTCTTT. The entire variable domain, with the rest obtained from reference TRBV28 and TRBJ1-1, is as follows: DVKVTQSSRYLVKRTGEKVFLECVQDMDHENMFWYRQDPGLGLRLIYFSYDVKMKEKGDIPEGYSVSREKKERFSLILESASTNQTSMYLCASSLGATEAFFGQGTRLTVV.

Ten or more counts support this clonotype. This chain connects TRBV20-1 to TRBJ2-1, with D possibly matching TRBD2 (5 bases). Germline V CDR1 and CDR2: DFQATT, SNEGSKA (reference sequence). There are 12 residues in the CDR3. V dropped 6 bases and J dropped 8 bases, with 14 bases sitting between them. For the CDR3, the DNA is TGCAGTGCCAGGCGGCGGGCCCATGAGCAGTTCTTC. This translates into CSARRRAHEQFF.

The CDR3 protein is CASTNPGLAGSVEQFF. CDR3 nucleotides: TGTGCCAGCACGAACCCGGGACTAGCGGGGTCGGTTGAGCAGTTCTTC. The chain has TRBV7-8 and TRBJ2-1; 13 nucleotides line up with TRBD2. The CDR3 runs to 16 residues. Germline V gives CDR1 SGHVS, CDR2 FQNEAQ. J gave up 9 bases and V 7 bases, and 12 bases lay outside the gene matches.

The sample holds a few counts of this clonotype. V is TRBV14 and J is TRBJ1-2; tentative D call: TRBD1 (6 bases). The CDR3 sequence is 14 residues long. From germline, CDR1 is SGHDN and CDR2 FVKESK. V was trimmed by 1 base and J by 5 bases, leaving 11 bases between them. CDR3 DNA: TGTGCCAGCAGCCAAGGGACAGTGCATTATGGCTACACCTTC. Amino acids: CASSQGTVHYGYTF.

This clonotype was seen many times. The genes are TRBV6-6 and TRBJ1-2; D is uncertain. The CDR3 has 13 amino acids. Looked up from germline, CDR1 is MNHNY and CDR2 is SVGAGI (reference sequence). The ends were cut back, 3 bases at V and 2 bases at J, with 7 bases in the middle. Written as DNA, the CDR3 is TGTGCCAGCAGTTATGGGGAGAACTATGGCTACACCTTC. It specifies CASSYGENYGYTF.

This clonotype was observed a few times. CDR3: CASSQQASGQETQYF. The CDR3 coding sequence is TGTGCCAGCAGCCAACAGGCCAGCGGGCAAGAGACCCAGTACTTC. V gene TRBV4-2 combines with J gene TRBJ2-5, with D perhaps matching TRBD2 (6 bases). Germline CDR1 LGHNA, CDR2 YNFKEQ. V lost 2 bases and J lost 2, with 12 bases in between. This CDR3 contains 15 residues.

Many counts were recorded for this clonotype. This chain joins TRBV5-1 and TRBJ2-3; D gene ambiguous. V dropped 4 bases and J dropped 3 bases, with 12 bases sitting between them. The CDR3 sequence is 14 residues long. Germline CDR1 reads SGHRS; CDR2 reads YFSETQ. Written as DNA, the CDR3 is TGCGCCAGCAGCCTATCGGAGCAGACAGATACGCAGTATTTT. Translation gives CASSLSEQTDTQYF.

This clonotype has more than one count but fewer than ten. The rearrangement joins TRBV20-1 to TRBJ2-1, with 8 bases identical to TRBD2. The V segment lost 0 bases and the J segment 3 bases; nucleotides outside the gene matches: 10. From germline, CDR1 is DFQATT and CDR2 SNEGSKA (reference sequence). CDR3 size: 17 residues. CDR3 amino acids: CSARDRRAGEGYNEQFF. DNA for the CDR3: TGCAGTGCTAGAGATCGTAGAGCGGGAGAAGGCTACAATGAGCAGTTCTTC.

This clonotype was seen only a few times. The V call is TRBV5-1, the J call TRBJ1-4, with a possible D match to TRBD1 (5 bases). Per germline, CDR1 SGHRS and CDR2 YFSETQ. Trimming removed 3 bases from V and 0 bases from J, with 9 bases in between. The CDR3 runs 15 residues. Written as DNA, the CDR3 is TGCGCCAGCAGCTCTCTGGGACCAACTAATGAAAAACTGTTTTTT. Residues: CASSSLGPTNEKLFF.